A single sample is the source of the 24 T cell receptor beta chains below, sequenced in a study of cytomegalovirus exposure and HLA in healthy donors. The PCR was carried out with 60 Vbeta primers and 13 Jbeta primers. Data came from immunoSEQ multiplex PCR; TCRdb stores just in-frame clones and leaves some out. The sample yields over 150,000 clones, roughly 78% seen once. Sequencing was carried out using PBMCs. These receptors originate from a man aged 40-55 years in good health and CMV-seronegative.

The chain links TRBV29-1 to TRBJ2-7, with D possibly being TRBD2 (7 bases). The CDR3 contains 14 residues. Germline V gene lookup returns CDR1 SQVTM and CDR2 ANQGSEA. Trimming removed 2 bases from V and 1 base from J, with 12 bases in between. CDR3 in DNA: TGCAGCGTTGAAATGCGGGGGCCATCCTACGAGCAGTACTTC. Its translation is CSVEMRGPSYEQYF.

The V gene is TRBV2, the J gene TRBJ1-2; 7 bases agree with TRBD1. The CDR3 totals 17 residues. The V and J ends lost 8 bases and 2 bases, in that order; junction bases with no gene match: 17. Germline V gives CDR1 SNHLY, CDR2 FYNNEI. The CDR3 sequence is CASFPGRGRRANYGYTF. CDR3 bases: TGTGCCAGCTTCCCCGGAAGGGGGCGTCGAGCAAACTATGGCTACACCTTC.

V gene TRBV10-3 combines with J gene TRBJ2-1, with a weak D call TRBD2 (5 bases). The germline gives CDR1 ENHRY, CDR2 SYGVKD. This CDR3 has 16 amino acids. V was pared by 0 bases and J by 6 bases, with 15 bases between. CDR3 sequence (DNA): TGTGCCATCAGTGAGTCGGGCTCACCAAGCGGCAATGAGCAGTTCTTC. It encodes CAISESGSPSGNEQFF.

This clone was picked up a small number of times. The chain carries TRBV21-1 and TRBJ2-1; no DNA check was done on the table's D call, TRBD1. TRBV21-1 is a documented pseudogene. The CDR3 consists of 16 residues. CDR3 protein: CASSITPSSSYNEQFF. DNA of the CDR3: TGTGCCAGCAGCATTACACCCTCAAGCTCCTACAATGAGCAGTTCTTC.

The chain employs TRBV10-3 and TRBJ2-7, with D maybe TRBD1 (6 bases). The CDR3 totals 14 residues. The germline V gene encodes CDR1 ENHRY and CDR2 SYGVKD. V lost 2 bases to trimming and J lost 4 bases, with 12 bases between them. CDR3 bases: TGTGCCATCAGTGAGAGGGACACCCATTACGAGCAGTACTTC. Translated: CAISERDTHYEQYF.

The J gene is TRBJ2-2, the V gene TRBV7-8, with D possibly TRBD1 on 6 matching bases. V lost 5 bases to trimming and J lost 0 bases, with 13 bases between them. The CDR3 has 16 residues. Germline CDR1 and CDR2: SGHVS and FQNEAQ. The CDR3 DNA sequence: TGTGCCAGCAGCAAAGACAGGACCGCGAACACCGGGGAGCTGTTTTTT. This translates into CASSKDRTANTGELFF.

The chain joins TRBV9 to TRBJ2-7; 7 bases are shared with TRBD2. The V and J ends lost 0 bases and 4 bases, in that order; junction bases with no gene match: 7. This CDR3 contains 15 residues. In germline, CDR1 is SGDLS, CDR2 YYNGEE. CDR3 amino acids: CASSVGSGGGYEQYF. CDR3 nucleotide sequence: TGTGCCAGCAGCGTAGGAAGTGGGGGGGGTTACGAGCAGTACTTC.

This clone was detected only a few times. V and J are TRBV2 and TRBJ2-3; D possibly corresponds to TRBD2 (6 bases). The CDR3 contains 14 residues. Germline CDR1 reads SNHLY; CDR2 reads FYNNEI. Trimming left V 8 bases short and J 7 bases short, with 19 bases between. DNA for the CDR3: TGTGCCAGCCCGCATCGGGGGACGGGGAATACGCAGTATTTT. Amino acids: CASPHRGTGNTQYF.

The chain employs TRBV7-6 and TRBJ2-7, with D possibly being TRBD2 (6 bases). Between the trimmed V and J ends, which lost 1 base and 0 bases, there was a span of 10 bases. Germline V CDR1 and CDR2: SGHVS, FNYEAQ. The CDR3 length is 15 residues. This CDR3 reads CASSLGVGSSYEQYF. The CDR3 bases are TGTGCCAGCAGCTTAGGGGTCGGGAGCTCCTACGAGCAGTACTTC.

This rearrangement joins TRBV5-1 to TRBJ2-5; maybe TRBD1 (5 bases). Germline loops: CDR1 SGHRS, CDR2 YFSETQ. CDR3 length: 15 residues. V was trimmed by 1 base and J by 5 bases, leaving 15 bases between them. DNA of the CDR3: TGCGCCAGCAGCTTGTCGGCAGCTCCAGGGGAGACCCAGTACTTC. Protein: CASSLSAAPGETQYF. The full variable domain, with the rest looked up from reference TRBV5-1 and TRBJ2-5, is KAGVTQTPRYLIKTRGQQVTLSCSPISGHRSVSWYQQTPGQGLQFLFEYFSETQRNKGNFPGRFSGRQFSNSRSEMNVSTLELGDSALYLCASSLSAAPGETQYFGPGTRLLVL.

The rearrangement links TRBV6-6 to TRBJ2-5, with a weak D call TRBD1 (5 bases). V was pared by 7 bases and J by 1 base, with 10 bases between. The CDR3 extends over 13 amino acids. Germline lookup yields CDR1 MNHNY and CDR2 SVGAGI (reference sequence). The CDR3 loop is CASTDSSQETQYF. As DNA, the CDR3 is TGTGCCAGCACCGACAGTTCCCAAGAGACCCAGTACTTC.

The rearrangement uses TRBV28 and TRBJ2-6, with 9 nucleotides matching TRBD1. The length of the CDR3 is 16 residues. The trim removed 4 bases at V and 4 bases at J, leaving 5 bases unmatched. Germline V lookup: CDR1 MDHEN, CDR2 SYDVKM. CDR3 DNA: TGTGCCAGCAGTTCCGGGACAGGGACCGGGGCCAACGTCCTGACTTTC. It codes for CASSSGTGTGANVLTF. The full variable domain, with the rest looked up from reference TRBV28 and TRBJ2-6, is DVKVTQSSRYLVKRTGEKVFLECVQDMDHENMFWYRQDPGLGLRLIYFSYDVKMKEKGDIPEGYSVSREKKERFSLILESASTNQTSMYLCASSSGTGTGANVLTFGAGSRLTVL.

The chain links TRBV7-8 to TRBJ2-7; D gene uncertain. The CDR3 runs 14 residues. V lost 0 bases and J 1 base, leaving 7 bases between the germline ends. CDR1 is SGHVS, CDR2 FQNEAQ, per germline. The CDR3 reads CASSLAEDSYEQYF. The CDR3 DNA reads TGTGCCAGCAGCTTAGCCGAGGATTCCTACGAGCAGTACTTC.

The CDR3 loop reads CASSVSGTGKGYTF. The CDR3 coding sequence is TGTGCCAGCAGTGTCTCCGGGACAGGGAAGGGCTACACCTTC. The rearrangement joins TRBV6-4 to TRBJ1-2, with 9 bases that match TRBD1. Trimming at V came to 4 bases and at J to 8 bases, leaving 8 bases not matched to a gene. CDR1 MRHNA and CDR2 SNTAGT come from the germline V gene. The CDR3 is 14 residues long.

The CDR3 here is CATSKVGGVGGDTQYF. The CDR3 DNA reads as TGTGCCACCAGCAAAGTCGGCGGGGTTGGCGGGGATACGCAGTATTTT. The chain carries TRBV15 and TRBJ2-3; maybe TRBD2 (6 bases). V was cut by 4 bases and J by 6 bases, with 20 bases left in between. Germline V gene sequence: CDR1 LNHNV, CDR2 YYDKDF (reference sequence). The length of the CDR3 is 16 residues.

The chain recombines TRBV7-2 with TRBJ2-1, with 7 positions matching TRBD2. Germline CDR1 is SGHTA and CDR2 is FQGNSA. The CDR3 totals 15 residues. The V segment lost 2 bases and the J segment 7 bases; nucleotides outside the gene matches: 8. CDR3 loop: CASSLLIAGENEQFF. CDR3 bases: TGTGCCAGCAGCTTATTGATAGCGGGTGAAAATGAGCAGTTCTTC.

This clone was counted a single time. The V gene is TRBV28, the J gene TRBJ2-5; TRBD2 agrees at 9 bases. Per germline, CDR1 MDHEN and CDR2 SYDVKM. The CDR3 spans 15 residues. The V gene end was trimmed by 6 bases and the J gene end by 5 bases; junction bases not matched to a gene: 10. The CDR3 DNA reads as TGTGCCAGCAGACGGGGTAGCGGGAGATTTGAGACCCAGTACTTC. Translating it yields CASRRGSGRFETQYF.

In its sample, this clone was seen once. CDR3 sequence reads: CASRPHPRPKAYEQYF. The CDR3 DNA follows: TGTGCCAGCAGGCCTCACCCTAGACCTAAAGCGTACGAGCAGTACTTC. The chain employs TRBV28 and TRBJ2-5, with D unclear. The better agreement between TRBJ2-7 and the DNA end casts doubt on the J call. This CDR3 comprises 16 residues. Germline V gives CDR1 MDHEN, CDR2 SYDVKM.

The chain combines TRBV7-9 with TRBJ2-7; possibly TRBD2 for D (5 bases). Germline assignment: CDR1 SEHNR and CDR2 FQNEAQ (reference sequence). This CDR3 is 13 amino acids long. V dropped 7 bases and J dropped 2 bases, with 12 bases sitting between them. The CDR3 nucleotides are TGTGCCAGCACCCTGAGCGGTACCTACGAGCAGTACTTC. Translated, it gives CASTLSGTYEQYF.

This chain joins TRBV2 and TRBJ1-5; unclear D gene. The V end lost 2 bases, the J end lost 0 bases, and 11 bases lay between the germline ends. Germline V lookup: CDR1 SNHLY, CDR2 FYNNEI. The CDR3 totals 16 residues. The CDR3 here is CASSESGTYSNQPQHF. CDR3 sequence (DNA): TGTGCCAGCAGTGAATCGGGTACCTATAGCAATCAGCCCCAGCATTTT.

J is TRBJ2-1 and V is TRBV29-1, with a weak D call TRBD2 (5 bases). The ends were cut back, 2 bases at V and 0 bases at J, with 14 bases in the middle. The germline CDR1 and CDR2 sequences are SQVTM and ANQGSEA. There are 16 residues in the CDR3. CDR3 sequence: CSVEWTGRSSYNEQFF. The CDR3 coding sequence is TGCAGCGTTGAATGGACTGGCCGCAGCTCCTACAATGAGCAGTTCTTC.

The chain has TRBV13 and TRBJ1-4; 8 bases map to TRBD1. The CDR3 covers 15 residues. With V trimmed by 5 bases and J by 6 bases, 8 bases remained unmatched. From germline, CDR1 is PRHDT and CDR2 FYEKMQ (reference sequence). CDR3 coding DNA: TGTGCCAGCAGCCTGGAGGCAGGGGGCCATGAAAAACTGTTTTTT. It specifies CASSLEAGGHEKLFF. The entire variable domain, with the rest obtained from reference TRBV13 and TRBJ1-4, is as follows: AAGVIQSPRHLIKEKRETATLKCYPIPRHDTVYWYQQGPGQDPQFLISFYEKMQSDKGSIPDRFSAQQFSDYHSELNMSSLELGDSALYFCASSLEAGGHEKLFFGSGTQLSVL.

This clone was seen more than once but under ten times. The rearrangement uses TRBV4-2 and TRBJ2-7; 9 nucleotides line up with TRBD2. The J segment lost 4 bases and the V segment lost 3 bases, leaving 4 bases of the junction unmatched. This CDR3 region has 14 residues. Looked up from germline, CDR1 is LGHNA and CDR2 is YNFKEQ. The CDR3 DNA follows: TGTGCCAGCAGCCATGGCAGCGGGAGGTACGAGCAGTACTTC. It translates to CASSHGSGRYEQYF.

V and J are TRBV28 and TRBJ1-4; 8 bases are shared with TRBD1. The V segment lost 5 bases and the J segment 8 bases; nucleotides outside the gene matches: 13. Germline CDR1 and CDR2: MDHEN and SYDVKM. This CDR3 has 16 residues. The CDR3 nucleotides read TGTGCCAGCAGTGCGAGTGCTTCAGGGGGCAGAGAAAAACTGTTTTTT. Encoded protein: CASSASASGGREKLFF.